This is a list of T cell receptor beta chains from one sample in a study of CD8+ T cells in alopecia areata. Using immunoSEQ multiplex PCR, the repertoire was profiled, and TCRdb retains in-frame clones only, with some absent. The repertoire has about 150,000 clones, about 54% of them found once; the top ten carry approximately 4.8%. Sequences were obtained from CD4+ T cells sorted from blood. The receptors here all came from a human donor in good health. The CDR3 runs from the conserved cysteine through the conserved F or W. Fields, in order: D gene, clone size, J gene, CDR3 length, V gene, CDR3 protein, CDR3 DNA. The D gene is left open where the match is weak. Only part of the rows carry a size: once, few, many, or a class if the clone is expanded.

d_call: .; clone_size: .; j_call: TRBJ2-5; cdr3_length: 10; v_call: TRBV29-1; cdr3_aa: CSACQETQYF; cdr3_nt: TGCAGCGCATGCCAAGAGACCCAGTACTTC
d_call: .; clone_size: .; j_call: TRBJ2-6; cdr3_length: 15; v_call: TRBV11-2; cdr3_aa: CASSLGGIGANVLTF; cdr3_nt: TGTGCCAGCAGCTTAGGTGGGATTGGGGCCAACGTCCTGACTTTC
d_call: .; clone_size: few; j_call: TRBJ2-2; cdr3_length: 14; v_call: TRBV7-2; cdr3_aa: CASSLAFGTGELFF; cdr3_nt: TGTGCCAGCAGCTTAGCATTTGGGACCGGGGAGCTGTTTTTT
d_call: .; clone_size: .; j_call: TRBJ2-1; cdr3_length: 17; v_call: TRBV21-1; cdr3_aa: CASSGDGQGAPRDEQFF; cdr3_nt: TGTGCCAGCAGCGGCGATGGGCAGGGGGCGCCAAGGGATGAGCAGTTCTTC
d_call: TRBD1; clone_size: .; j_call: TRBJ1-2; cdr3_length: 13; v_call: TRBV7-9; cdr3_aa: CASSPEGGRGYTF; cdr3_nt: TGTGCCAGCAGCCCCGAAGGGGGCAGGGGCTACACCTTC
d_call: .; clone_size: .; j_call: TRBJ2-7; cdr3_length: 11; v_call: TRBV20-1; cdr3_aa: CSASSLYEQYF; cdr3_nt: TGCAGTGCTAGCTCTCTCTACGAGCAGTACTTC
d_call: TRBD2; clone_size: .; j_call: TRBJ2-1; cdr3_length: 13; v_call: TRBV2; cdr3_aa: CASRRENPNEQFF; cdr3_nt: TGTGCCAGCAGGCGGGAGAACCCCAATGAGCAGTTCTTC
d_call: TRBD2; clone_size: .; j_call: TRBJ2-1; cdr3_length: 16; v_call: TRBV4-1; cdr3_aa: CASSPARLAGRNEQFF; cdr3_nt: TGCGCCAGCAGCCCAGCCCGACTAGCGGGGAGGAATGAGCAGTTCTTC
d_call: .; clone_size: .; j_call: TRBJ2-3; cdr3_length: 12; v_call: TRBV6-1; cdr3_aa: CASRAKTDTQYF; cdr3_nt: TGTGCCAGCAGAGCGAAAACAGATACGCAGTATTTT
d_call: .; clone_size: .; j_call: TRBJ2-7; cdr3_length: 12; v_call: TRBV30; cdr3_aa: CAWSFSRHEQYF; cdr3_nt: TGTGCCTGGAGTTTCTCACGCCACGAGCAGTACTTC
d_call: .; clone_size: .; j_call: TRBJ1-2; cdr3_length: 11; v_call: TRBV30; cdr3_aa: CAWSPSYGYTF; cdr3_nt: TGTGCCTGGAGTCCGAGCTATGGCTACACCTTC
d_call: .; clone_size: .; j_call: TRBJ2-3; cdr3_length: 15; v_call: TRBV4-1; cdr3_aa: CASSQDLLAGDTQYF; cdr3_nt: TGCGCCAGCAGCCAAGATCTACTAGCTGGAGATACGCAGTATTTT
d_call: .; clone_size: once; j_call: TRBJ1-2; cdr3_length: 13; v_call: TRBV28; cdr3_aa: CASSRTATYGYTF; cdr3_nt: TGTGCCAGCAGCCGGACAGCTACCTATGGCTACACCTTC
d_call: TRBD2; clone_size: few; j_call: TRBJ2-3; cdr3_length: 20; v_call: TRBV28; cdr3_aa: CASSFWGDRTSGICTDTQYF; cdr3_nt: TGTGCCAGCAGTTTTTGGGGGGACAGGACTAGCGGGATATGCACAGATACGCAGTATTTT
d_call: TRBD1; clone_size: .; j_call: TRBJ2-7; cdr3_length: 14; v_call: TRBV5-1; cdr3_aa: CASSLWDRGDEQYF; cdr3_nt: TGCGCCAGCAGCTTGTGGGACAGGGGGGACGAGCAGTACTTC
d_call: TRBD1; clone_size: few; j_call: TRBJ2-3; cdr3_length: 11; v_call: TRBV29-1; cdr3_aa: CSATGEHTQYF; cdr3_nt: TGCAGCGCGACAGGGGAACATACGCAGTATTTT
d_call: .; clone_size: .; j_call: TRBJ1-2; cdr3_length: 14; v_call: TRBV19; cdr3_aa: CASIPASAGLGYTF; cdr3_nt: TGTGCCAGTATCCCTGCCTCGGCGGGTCTGGGCTACACCTTC
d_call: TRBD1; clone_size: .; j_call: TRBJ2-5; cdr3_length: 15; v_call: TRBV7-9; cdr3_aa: CASRSRQQGLETQYF; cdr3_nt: TGTGCCAGCAGGAGCCGACAACAGGGGCTGGAGACCCAGTACTTC
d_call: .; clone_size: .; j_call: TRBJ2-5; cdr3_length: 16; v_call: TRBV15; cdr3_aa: CATSRAPGQPEETQYF; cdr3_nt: TGTGCCACCAGCAGGGCCCCAGGACAGCCGGAGGAGACCCAGTACTTC
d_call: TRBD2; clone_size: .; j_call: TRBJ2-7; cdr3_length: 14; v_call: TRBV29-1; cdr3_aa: CSVAGLAGSYEQYF; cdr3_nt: TGCAGCGTCGCGGGACTAGCGGGCTCCTACGAGCAGTACTTC
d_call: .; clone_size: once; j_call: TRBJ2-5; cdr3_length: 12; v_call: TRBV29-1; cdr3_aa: CSVSPSGETQYF; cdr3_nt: TGCAGCGTTTCCCCTTCGGGGGAGACCCAGTACTTC
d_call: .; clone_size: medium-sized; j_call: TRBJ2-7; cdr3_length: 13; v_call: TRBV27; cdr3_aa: CASSLSNRPEQYF; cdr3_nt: TGTGCCAGCAGTTTATCGAACAGGCCCGAGCAGTACTTC
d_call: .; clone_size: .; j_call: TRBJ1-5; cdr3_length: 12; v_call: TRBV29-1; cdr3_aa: CSVGRGRQPQHF; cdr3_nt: TGCAGCGTTGGTAGAGGGCGTCAGCCCCAGCATTTT
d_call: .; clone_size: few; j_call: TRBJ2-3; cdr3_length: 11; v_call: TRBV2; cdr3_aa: CAREVGDTQYF; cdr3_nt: TGTGCCAGGGAGGTCGGAGATACGCAGTATTTT
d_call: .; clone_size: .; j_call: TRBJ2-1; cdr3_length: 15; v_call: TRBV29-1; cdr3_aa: CSVEDHGHPRDEQFF; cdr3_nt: TGCAGCGTTGAAGACCACGGACACCCTAGGGATGAGCAGTTCTTC
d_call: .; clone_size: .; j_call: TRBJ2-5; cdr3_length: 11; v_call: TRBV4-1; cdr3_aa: CASSHQETQYF; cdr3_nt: TGCGCCAGCAGCCATCAAGAGACCCAGTACTTC
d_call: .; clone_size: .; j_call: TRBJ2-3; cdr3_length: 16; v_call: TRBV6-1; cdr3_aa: CASSEAWQLMPDTQYF; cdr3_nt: TGTGCCAGCAGTGAAGCGTGGCAGCTTATGCCAGATACGCAGTATTTT
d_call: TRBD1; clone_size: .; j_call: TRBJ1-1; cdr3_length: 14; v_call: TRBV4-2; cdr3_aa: CASSRGTENTEAFF; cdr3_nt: TGTGCCAGCAGCCGAGGGACAGAGAACACTGAAGCTTTCTTT
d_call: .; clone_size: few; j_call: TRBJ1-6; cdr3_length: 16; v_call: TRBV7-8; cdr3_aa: CASSLAVAGQRSPLHF; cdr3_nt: TGTGCCAGCAGCTTAGCGGTAGCAGGACAGCGCTCACCCCTCCACTTT
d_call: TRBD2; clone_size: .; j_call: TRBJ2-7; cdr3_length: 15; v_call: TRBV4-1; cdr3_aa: CASSQPTSGSYEQYF; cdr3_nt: TGCGCCAGCAGCCAACCGACTAGCGGGAGCTACGAGCAGTACTTC
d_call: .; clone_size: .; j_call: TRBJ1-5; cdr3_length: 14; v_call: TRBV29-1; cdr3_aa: CSAREGTGNQPQHF; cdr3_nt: TGCAGCGCCCGAGAAGGGACGGGCAATCAGCCCCAGCATTTT